These T cell receptor beta chains were read from a single sample in a study of cytomegalovirus exposure and HLA in healthy donors. The method was immunoSEQ multiplex PCR; TCRdb's version includes in-frame clones alone and lacks a portion of them. This repertoire shows about 130,000 clones, approximately 80% found once; its top ten account for around 10%. Sequenced: PBMCs. These receptors were collected from a male donor in good health and CMV-seropositive. CDR3s include the opening cysteine and the closing phenylalanine or tryptophan. Each record gives: D gene, J gene, V gene, CDR3 protein. The D gene is left open where the match is weak.

NA,TRBJ2-1,TRBV19,CASGPDEQFF
TRBD1,TRBJ2-7,TRBV25-1,CASSVGQGDYEQYF
NA,TRBJ2-3,TRBV5-6,CASSQGTTDTQYF
NA,TRBJ1-1,TRBV13,CASSPSRYTEAFF
TRBD2,TRBJ2-3,TRBV27,CASGLADIDTQYF
TRBD2,TRBJ2-7,TRBV5-4,CASSFFHSGRPYEQYF
NA,TRBJ1-5,TRBV29-1,CSVAGGGLNQPQHF
NA,TRBJ1-1,TRBV25-1,CASSATANTEAFF
TRBD1,TRBJ2-2,TRBV11-2,CASSFGQGANTGELFF
NA,TRBJ1-1,TRBV5-1,CASSGARSGTNTEAFF
NA,TRBJ1-1,TRBV2,CASSAVGGAAEAFF
NA,TRBJ2-1,TRBV21-1,CASSKALLSGSYNEQFF
TRBD2,TRBJ2-5,TRBV28,CASSFLSSGVQETQYF
NA,TRBJ2-7,TRBV7-2,CASSLGLTLYEQYF
TRBD2,TRBJ2-7,TRBV5-6,CASSWGLAGALSSYEQYF
TRBD2,TRBJ2-1,TRBV5-4,CASSFSGRDYNEQFF
TRBD1,TRBJ1-1,TRBV4-3,CASSQELGTGLNTEAFF
TRBD2,TRBJ2-7,TRBV30,CAWSSLAGGYEQYF
NA,TRBJ2-7,TRBV29-1,CSVGVSYEQYF
NA,TRBJ2-1,TRBV2,CASSGFHRGSEQFF
TRBD2,TRBJ2-1,TRBV11-3,CASSLAGASYNEQFF
NA,TRBJ2-7,TRBV7-9,CSSSSPGDYEQYF
NA,TRBJ2-1,TRBV28,CASSLYIEQFF
NA,TRBJ1-3,TRBV7-8,CASSSLTERTGNTIYF
TRBD1,TRBJ1-4,TRBV30,CAWSVKGAREKLFF
TRBD2,TRBJ2-7,TRBV4-3,CASSQETSGRGEQYF
TRBD2,TRBJ2-1,TRBV7-3,CASSGGTSYNEQFF
NA,TRBJ2-1,TRBV28,CASSSGQRPFEQFF
TRBD1,TRBJ2-7,TRBV9,CASSTGTGPYEQYF
NA,TRBJ1-6,TRBV6-1,CASSEAGRAANSPLHF
TRBD1,TRBJ2-7,TRBV27,CASSLTGVAGPYEQYF
NA,TRBJ2-7,TRBV6-5,CASSYSEGAREQYF
TRBD2,TRBJ2-3,TRBV7-9,CASSLLAEIPDTQYF
NA,TRBJ2-5,TRBV28,CASSFGSGLGYF
TRBD2,TRBJ2-1,TRBV5-1,CASSLVSSGSYNEQFF
NA,TRBJ2-7,TRBV7-2,CASSLGASVSYEQYF
NA,TRBJ1-2,TRBV5-8,CASSLFSRGYGYTF
NA,TRBJ2-7,TRBV7-2,CASSFAGLNEQYF
NA,TRBJ2-4,TRBV30,CAWSPISGGAKNSQYF
NA,TRBJ1-1,TRBV18,CASSPGTEAFF
NA,TRBJ2-7,TRBV2,CASSVLGTGTSYEQYF
NA,TRBJ2-1,TRBV19,CASSKRVSEQFF
NA,TRBJ1-6,TRBV5-1,CASSPTGRADNSPLHF
NA,TRBJ2-3,TRBV5-1,CASSLGGSSDTQYF
NA,TRBJ2-7,TRBV7-9,CASGIGGVGGEQYF
NA,TRBJ1-3,TRBV7-2,CASSLDSSGNTIYF